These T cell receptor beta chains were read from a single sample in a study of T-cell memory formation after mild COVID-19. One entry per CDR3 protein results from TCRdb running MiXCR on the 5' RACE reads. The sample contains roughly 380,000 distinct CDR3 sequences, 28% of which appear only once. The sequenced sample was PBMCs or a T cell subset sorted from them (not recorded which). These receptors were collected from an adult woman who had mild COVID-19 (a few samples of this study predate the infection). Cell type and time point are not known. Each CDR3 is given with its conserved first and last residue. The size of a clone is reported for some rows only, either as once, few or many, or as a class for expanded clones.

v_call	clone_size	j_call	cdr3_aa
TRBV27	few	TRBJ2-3	CASSLLGLQADTQYF
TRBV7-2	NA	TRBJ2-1	CASSPTVYNEQFF
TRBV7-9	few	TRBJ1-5	CASSFTGQAQHF
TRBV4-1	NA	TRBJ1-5	CASSQRFGEYNQPQHF
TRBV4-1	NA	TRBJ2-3	CASSPRQANTDTQYF
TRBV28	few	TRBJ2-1	CASSPSSGTSGGNEQFF
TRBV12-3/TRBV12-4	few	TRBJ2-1	CASSPRRTGSSYNEQFF
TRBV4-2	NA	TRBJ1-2	CASSQERSRGPDGYTF
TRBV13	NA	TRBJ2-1	CASSFRTLGRNEQFF
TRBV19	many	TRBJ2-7	CASSSGQGPYEQYF
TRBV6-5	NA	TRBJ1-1	CASSYSGTGAEAFF
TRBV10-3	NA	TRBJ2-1	CAIRPDGHNEQFF
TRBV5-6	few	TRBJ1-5	CASSFWGYSNQPQHF
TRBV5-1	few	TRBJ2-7	CASSLLIESSYEQYF
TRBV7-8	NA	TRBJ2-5	CASSLVGLAGSQETQYF
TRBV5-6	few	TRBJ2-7	CASRWTGGTYEQYF
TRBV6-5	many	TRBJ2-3	CASSYDETNTQYF
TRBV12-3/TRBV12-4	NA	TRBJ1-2	CASSLADRGQNYGYTF
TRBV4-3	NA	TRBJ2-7	CASSQEAGGWYEQYF
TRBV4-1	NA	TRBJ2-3	CASSQPDRDRSTDTQYF
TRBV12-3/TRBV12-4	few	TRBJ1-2	CASRGTENYGYTF
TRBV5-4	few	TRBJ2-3	CASSLNLDTQYF
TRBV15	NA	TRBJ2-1	CATSRPRTRVAYNEQFF
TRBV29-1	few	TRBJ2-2	CSVDWDGELFF
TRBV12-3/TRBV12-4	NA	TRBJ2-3	CASSLQVPAVPGDLPTDTQYF
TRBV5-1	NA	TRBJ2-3	CASSKIEVSTDTQYF
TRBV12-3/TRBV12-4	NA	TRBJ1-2	CASSFQGVYGYTF